The rows below give T cell receptor beta chains drawn from one sample of a study of Graves' ophthalmopathy and Graves' hyperthyroidism. TCRdb called the multiplex PCR reads again in MiXCR, with one record for every CDR3 protein. The sample has 170,000 or so distinct CDR3 sequences; around two fifths are singletons. The specimen was peripheral blood. The receptors were sampled from a young man with Graves' ophthalmopathy. CDR3s include the opening cysteine and the closing phenylalanine or tryptophan. D genes are given only for firm matches. A row's size may be missing; if present it is once, few, many or a size class.

many,.,12,TRBJ1-2,TRBV30,TGTGCCTGGAAGGACAGAAGATATGGCTACACCTTC,CAWKDRRYGYTF
few,.,12,TRBJ2-7,TRBV27,TGTGCCAGCAGACAGGGAGGGTCCGAGCAGTACTTC,CASRQGGSEQYF
.,.,13,TRBJ2-5,TRBV6-1,TGTGCCAGCATTGGGGCAATGCAAGAGACCCAGTACTTC,CASIGAMQETQYF
once,TRBD2,14,TRBJ2-7,TRBV7-8,TGTGCCAGCAGGGCTGGGCGGGGGACCTACGAGCAGTACTTC,CASRAGRGTYEQYF
many,.,16,TRBJ1-6,TRBV28,TGTGCCAGCAGTTTTATCCTCCTTGGGTCTAATTCACCCCTCCACTTT,CASSFILLGSNSPLHF
.,.,11,TRBJ1-1,TRBV28,TGTGCCAGCAGTTTGATGGGGGCTGCTTTCTTT,CASSLMGAAFF
many,.,12,TRBJ2-7,TRBV7-2,TGTGCCAGCAGCTTAGATTTCTACGAGCAGTACTTC,CASSLDFYEQYF
many,TRBD1,15,TRBJ2-7,TRBV28,TGTGCCAGCACTAAGCCGGGACAGAGTCTCTACGAGCAGTACTTC,CASTKPGQSLYEQYF
.,TRBD1,14,TRBJ1-2,TRBV11-2,TGTGCCAGCAGCTCAGCCGACAGGGTAAAGGGCTACACCTTC,CASSSADRVKGYTF
.,.,14,TRBJ1-5,TRBV6-1,TGTGCCAGCAGAGAGGACGGTCCTAATCAGCCCCAGCATTTT,CASREDGPNQPQHF
once,TRBD1,15,TRBJ2-5,TRBV6-1,TGTGCCAGCACCCGGGGACAGGGGTGGGGAGAGACCCAGTACTTC,CASTRGQGWGETQYF
.,.,14,TRBJ2-5,TRBV6-5,TGTGCCAGCAGTTATGGACGGCAGCAAGAGACCCAGTACTTC,CASSYGRQQETQYF
.,.,15,TRBJ1-1,TRBV6-2/TRBV6-3,TGTGCCAGCAGTTATCGGGGATGGACGGCTAGTGAAGCTTTCTTT,CASSYRGWTASEAFF
.,TRBD2,17,TRBJ2-3,TRBV28,TGTGCCAGCAGATTGGGCCGACTAGCGGGGTTCACAGATACGCAGTATTTT,CASRLGRLAGFTDTQYF
many,TRBD2,14,TRBJ2-7,TRBV7-2,TGTGCCAGCAGCTCCATTAGCGGGAGCTACGAGCAGTACTTC,CASSSISGSYEQYF
.,.,15,TRBJ2-7,TRBV6-1,TGTGCCAGCGTCACAGAGTTCCCGGTGAAGAAAGAGCAGTACTTC,CASVTEFPVKKEQYF
.,TRBD1,15,TRBJ2-7,TRBV7-6,TGTGCCAGCAGCTCCGGGACAGGGGGCGACTACGAGCAGTACTTC,CASSSGTGGDYEQYF